The clone carrying this T cell receptor (beta chain) appeared many times. Amplified TCR beta CDR3 regions came from RNA transcripts. The TCR CDR3 was amplified in a first-round RT-PCR using the HTBI primer set. TCRdb used MiXCR to reprocess the multiplex PCR reads, holding one entry per CDR3 protein. Here the sample spans under 450,000 distinct CDR3 sequences, approximately 15% being singletons. This entry belongs to a study of T cells in Graves' hyperthyroidism and ophthalmopathy. The CDR3 loop spans 16 amino acids. Unmatched junction bases numbered 8, after V lost 5 bases and J lost 3 bases. CDR1 is PRHDT and CDR2 is FYEKMQ in the germline V gene (reference sequence).

The source is a young woman with Graves' hyperthyroidism. The sequencing sample was made of blood. The rearrangement uses TRBV13 and TRBJ2-1, with 9 positions matching TRBD2. CDR3 sequence: CASSPLSGGRYNEQFF. The CDR3 DNA is TGTGCCAGCAGCCCCCTTAGCGGGGGTCGCTACAATGAGCAGTTCTTC.